The present entry profiles one T cell receptor (beta chain) with its context. Its target is not known. This entry belongs to a study of T cell responses to AZD1222 COVID-19 vaccine. Study observations and caveats: It should be noted that donors were predominantly white British and more often female, and clonal diversity was possibly underestimated. Elevations in Spike-specific TCR breadth and depth followed administration of two AZD1222 doses. Spike-wide coverage was observed for vaccine-associated CD4 TCRs, with dominant responses at 160-218 and 743-854.

This CDR3 has 15 residues. Germline V gives CDR1 SGHDN, CDR2 FVKESK. V lost 6 bases to trimming and J lost 4 bases, with 13 bases between them. Only in-frame clones appear in the TCRdb table, and some are missing; sequencing was by immunoSEQ multiplex PCR. The profile shows some 180,000 clones, roughly 93% of them singletons. The V call is TRBV14, the J call TRBJ2-6; D is unresolved. The clonotype originates from an adult who received the MenACWY meningococcal vaccine as a control. Sequenced here: peripheral blood, sampled 28 days after the second dose of the MenACWY control vaccine. CDR3 loop: CASSPRLSGANVLTF. In DNA form, the CDR3 reads TGTGCCAGCAGTCCACGGCTTTCCGGGGCCAACGTCCTGACTTTC.